Shown below are 16 T cell receptor beta chains from a single sample sequenced in a study of cytomegalovirus exposure and HLA in healthy donors. Use of 60 Vbeta and 13 Jbeta primers characterized the PCR. Assay: immunoSEQ multiplex PCR; the TCRdb copy retains only in-frame clones and omits some. The top ten clones hold 0.45% to 0.6% of a sample with about 140,000 clones, approximately 86% of them seen once. Sequenced: PBMCs. The receptor source for this set is a woman in her forties in good health and CMV-seronegative.

V usage is TRBV11-2 and J usage is TRBJ2-1, with 10 bases that match TRBD2. CDR3 length equals 17 residues. The germline gives CDR1 SGHAT, CDR2 FQNNGV. Trimming cost V 3 bases and J 0 bases; bases outside gene matches: 5. The CDR3 protein is CASSFTSGAPSYNEQFF. CDR3 coding DNA: TGTGCCAGCAGCTTTACTAGCGGGGCCCCCTCCTACAATGAGCAGTTCTTC.

This clone has more than one count but fewer than ten. V is TRBV19 and J is TRBJ1-1; TRBD1 is a possible D gene (6 bases). CDR1 and CDR2 (germline): LNHDA, SQIVND (reference sequence). This CDR3 comprises 16 residues. With 6 bases removed from V and 0 bases from J, the gap between germline ends came to 17 bases. The CDR3 is CASSSPPGHMNTEAFF. The CDR3 DNA reads TGTGCCAGTAGCTCGCCTCCGGGACACATGAACACTGAAGCTTTCTTT.

This clone showed up just once. This chain uses TRBV27 with TRBJ1-1; D is unresolved. V was cut by 8 bases and J by 1 base, with 5 bases left in between. The CDR3 covers 11 residues. Germline CDR1 and CDR2: MNHEY and SMNVEV (reference sequence). The CDR3 DNA reads TGTGCCAGCCAACAGAACACTGAAGCTTTCTTT. This encodes CASQQNTEAFF.

J is TRBJ2-2 and V is TRBV7-3; 7 bases match TRBD2. V shed 5 bases, J shed 8 bases, and the junction held 8 bases outside the gene matches. The CDR3 length is 14 residues. Germline V gene sequence: CDR1 SGHTA, CDR2 FQGTGA. As DNA, the CDR3 is TGTGCCAGCAGCCTCAGCGGGAAGGGAGGGGAGCTGTTTTTT. This encodes CASSLSGKGGELFF.

This chain links TRBV4-2 with TRBJ2-2, with 8 bases that match TRBD1. This CDR3 spans 15 amino acids. Germline V lookup: CDR1 LGHNA, CDR2 YNFKEQ. V lost 2 bases and J lost 10; bases outside the gene matches: 9. This CDR3 reads CASSQSTGAVEELFF. CDR3 in DNA: TGTGCCAGCAGCCAATCGACAGGGGCGGTTGAGGAGCTGTTTTTT.

A single count supports this clone. The gene calls are TRBV9 and TRBJ2-2; 10 positions match TRBD2. V lost 2 bases, J lost 9 bases, and 7 bases stayed unmatched. This CDR3 contains 15 residues. CDR1 SGDLS and CDR2 YYNGEE come from the germline V gene. DNA of the CDR3: TGTGCCAGCAGCGTGGATAGCGGGAGGATCAGGGAGCTGTTTTTT. Its protein is CASSVDSGRIRELFF.

This clone was seen only once. V usage is TRBV5-1 and J usage is TRBJ2-5; 8 nucleotides agree with TRBD1. The length of the CDR3 is 16 residues. The germline V gene encodes CDR1 SGHRS and CDR2 YFSETQ. V lost 7 bases, J lost 1 base, and 12 bases stayed unmatched. In nucleotides, the CDR3 is TGCGCCAGCCAAAGGACAGGGTGGGGACCCCAAGAGACCCAGTACTTC. This codes for CASQRTGWGPQETQYF.

The rearrangement links TRBV2 to TRBJ2-3; 9 bases are a match to TRBD1. This CDR3 is built from 13 residues. The V segment lost 8 bases and the J segment 1 base; nucleotides outside the gene matches: 1. Germline lookup yields CDR1 SNHLY and CDR2 FYNNEI. CDR3 loop: CASDRGGTDTQYF. DNA of the CDR3: TGTGCCAGCGACAGGGGGGGCACAGATACGCAGTATTTT.

The count of this clone is one. The chain employs TRBV27 and TRBJ2-2; D possibly corresponds to TRBD1 (6 bases). CDR3 size: 14 residues. V lost 8 bases and J lost 6, with 16 bases in between. Germline V gene sequence: CDR1 MNHEY, CDR2 SMNVEV (reference sequence). The CDR3 here is CASADTGLPGELFF. The DNA for the CDR3 is TGTGCCAGCGCCGACACAGGGCTACCCGGGGAGCTGTTTTTT.

The V and J genes are TRBV4-1 and TRBJ2-1; 7 bases agree with TRBD2. The V and J ends lost 1 base and 5 bases, in that order; junction bases with no gene match: 8. The CDR3 runs 16 residues. Germline V gene sequence: CDR1 MGHRA, CDR2 YSYEKL. The CDR3 spells CASSQVVASGDNEQFF. The DNA for the CDR3 is TGCGCCAGCAGCCAAGTGGTTGCTAGCGGAGACAATGAGCAGTTCTTC.

This chain connects TRBV2 to TRBJ2-2, with 10 bases that match TRBD1. This CDR3 contains 16 residues. Germline V CDR1 and CDR2: SNHLY, FYNNEI. V lost 5 bases, J lost 7 bases, and 10 bases stayed unmatched. CDR3 sequence: CASSPTGGPSGGELFF. Here the CDR3 DNA reads TGTGCCAGCAGTCCGACAGGGGGCCCTTCGGGCGGGGAGCTGTTTTTT. The variable domain in full, completed from reference TRBV2 and TRBJ2-2, reads EPEVTQTPSHQVTQMGQEVILRCVPISNHLYFYWYRQILGQKVEFLVSFYNNEISEKSEIFDDQFSVERPDGSNFTLKIRSTKLEDSAMYFCASSPTGGPSGGELFFGEGSRLTVL.

This chain links TRBV15 with TRBJ2-5; D is perhaps TRBD1 (6 bases). The CDR3 loop spans 15 amino acids. From germline, CDR1 is LNHNV and CDR2 YYDKDF (reference sequence). Trimming took 5 bases from V and 5 from J, leaving 18 bases between them. This chain's CDR3 is CATSAATRGFETQYF. DNA of the CDR3: TGTGCCACCAGCGCCGCCACCAGGGGTTTTGAGACCCAGTACTTC.

As for this clone: Mismatch with germline at one junction end may stem from a read error. This sequence joins TRBV7-9 and TRBJ2-1, with 12 bases aligning to TRBD2. The CDR3 consists of 16 residues. Germline loops: CDR1 SEHNR, CDR2 FQNEAQ (reference sequence). The CDR3: CSSSLPGLAGYNEQFF. The CDR3 DNA reads as TGTTCCAGCAGCTTACCAGGACTAGCGGGGTACAATGAGCAGTTCTTC.

V is TRBV25-1 and J is TRBJ2-5, with a weak D call TRBD1 (5 bases). Germline V gene sequence: CDR1 MGHDK, CDR2 SYGVNS. V lost 3 bases to trimming and J lost 12 bases, with 11 bases between them. This CDR3 has 11 residues. The CDR3 bases are TGTGCCAGCAGTGAGGGGCCCGTGGAGTACTTC. Translation gives CASSEGPVEYF.

With regard to this clone: The same CDR3 is also encoded by other DNA sequences in this sample. This chain joins TRBV30 and TRBJ1-3; unclear D gene. Trimming shortened V by 1 base and J by 7 bases, and 5 bases separated the two germline ends. The CDR3 is 11 amino acids. Germline V gene sequence: CDR1 GTSNPN, CDR2 SVGIG (reference sequence). The CDR3 is CAWSDRNTIYF. The CDR3 region has the DNA TGTGCCTGGAGTGATCGTAACACCATATATTTT.

The genes are TRBV5-1 and TRBJ2-7; possibly TRBD1 for D (5 bases). The ends were cut back, 2 bases at V and 2 bases at J, with 8 bases in the middle. This CDR3 region has 13 residues. Germline CDR1 reads SGHRS; CDR2 reads YFSETQ. The CDR3 sequence: CASSLGEAYEQYF. As DNA, the CDR3 is TGCGCCAGCAGCTTAGGGGAAGCCTACGAGCAGTACTTC.